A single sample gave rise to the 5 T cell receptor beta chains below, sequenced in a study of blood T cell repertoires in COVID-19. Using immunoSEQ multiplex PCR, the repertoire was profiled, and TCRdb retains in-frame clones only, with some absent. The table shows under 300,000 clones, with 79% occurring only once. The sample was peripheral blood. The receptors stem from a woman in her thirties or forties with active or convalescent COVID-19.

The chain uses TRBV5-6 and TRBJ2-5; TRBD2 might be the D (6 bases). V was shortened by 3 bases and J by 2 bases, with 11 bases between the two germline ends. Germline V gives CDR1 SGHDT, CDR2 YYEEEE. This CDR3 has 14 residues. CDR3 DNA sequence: TGTGCCAGCAGCTCGGGACTGCCACAAGAGACCCAGTACTTC. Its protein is CASSSGLPQETQYF.

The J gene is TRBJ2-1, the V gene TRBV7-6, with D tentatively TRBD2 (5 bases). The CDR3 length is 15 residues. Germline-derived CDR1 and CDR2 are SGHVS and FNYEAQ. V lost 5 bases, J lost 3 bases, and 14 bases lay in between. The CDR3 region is CASSGPGVIYNEQFF. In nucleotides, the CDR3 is TGTGCCAGCAGCGGCCCCGGGGTAATCTACAATGAGCAGTTCTTC.

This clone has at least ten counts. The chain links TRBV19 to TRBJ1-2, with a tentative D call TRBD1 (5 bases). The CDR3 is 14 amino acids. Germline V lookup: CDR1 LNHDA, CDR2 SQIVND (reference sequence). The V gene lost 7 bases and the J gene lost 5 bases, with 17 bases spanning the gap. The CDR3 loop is CASNQPQGWYGYTF. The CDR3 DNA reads TGTGCCAGTAACCAGCCCCAGGGTTGGTATGGCTACACCTTC.

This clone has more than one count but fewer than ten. Here the CDR3 DNA reads TGTGCCAGCAGTTTATGGACAGGAGATCAGCCCCAGCATTTT. Encoded protein: CASSLWTGDQPQHF. This chain connects TRBV28 to TRBJ1-5; a possible D gene is TRBD1 (6 bases). The germline V and J ends were trimmed by 0 bases and 5 bases, with 8 bases remaining between them. The germline V gene has CDR1 MDHEN and CDR2 SYDVKM. This CDR3 region has 14 residues.

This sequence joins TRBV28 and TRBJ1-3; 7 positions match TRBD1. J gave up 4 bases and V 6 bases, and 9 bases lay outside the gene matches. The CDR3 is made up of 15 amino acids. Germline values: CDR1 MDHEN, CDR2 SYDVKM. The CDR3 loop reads CASSWDSIAGNTIYF. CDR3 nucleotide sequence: TGTGCCAGCAGCTGGGACAGTATCGCGGGAAACACCATATATTTT.